The 9 T cell receptor beta chains listed next were all sequenced from one sample in a study of a mutant IDH1 vaccine in newly diagnosed glioma. Time point: week 23, last vaccination. What each vaccine dose contained was 300 ug of mutant IDH1 20-mer peptide, accompanied by topical imiquimod. The repertoire was sequenced with immunoSEQ multiplex PCR; TCRdb's copy has only in-frame clones and lacks some. The sample records about 65,000 clones, approximately 85% being singletons. No cognate antigen is known for these TCRs. The specimen comprised PBMCs, sampled from a glioma patient whose treatment included an IDH1 peptide vaccine. The receptors were sampled from a man younger than 40 with glioma.

Comments on this clone: At one end the junction does not follow the germline gene, possibly because of a read error. V is TRBV19 and J is TRBJ2-1; D gene unclear. Per germline, CDR1 LNHDA and CDR2 SQIVND (reference sequence). CDR3 length: 16 residues. This CDR3 is CASSLEPLPSYNEQFF. The CDR3 DNA is TGTGCCAGTAGTCTAGAACCTCTTCCCTCCTACAATGAGCAGTTCTTC.

CDR3 DNA sequence: TGTGCCAGCAGTCTGGGGGTTATTTCCTACAATGAGCAGTTCTTC. It specifies CASSLGVISYNEQFF. The chain combines TRBV7-9 with TRBJ2-1; D possibly matches TRBD1 or TRBD2 (5 bases each). This CDR3 has 15 amino acids. The germline gives CDR1 SEHNR, CDR2 FQNEAQ (reference sequence). Deletions cut 6 bases from V and 1 base from J, with 13 bases between.

The chain joins TRBV5-8 to TRBJ1-1; a weak D match, TRBD1 (6 bases). Germline V CDR1 and CDR2: SGHTS, YDEGEE. The CDR3 runs 12 residues. The V end was cut by 5 bases, the J end by 6 bases, with 11 bases between. The CDR3 coding sequence is TGTGCCAGCAGGGACAGCCCGGCTGAAGCTTTCTTT. It codes for CASRDSPAEAFF.

The V and J genes are TRBV19 and TRBJ1-4; the D gene is possibly TRBD1 (6 bases). Trimming left V 9 bases short and J 8 bases short, with 16 bases between. In germline, CDR1 is LNHDA, CDR2 SQIVND (reference sequence). The CDR3 has 13 amino acids. Here the CDR3 DNA reads TGTGCCAGCCAGTGGGGGCTTGGCGAAAAACTGTTTTTT. Encoded protein: CASQWGLGEKLFF.

The V gene is TRBV10-3, the J gene TRBJ2-3, with TRBD1 as a possible D gene (5 bases). The CDR3 runs to 15 residues. CDR1 ENHRY and CDR2 SYGVKD come from the germline V gene. Trimming took off 7 bases at V and 4 bases at J, with 18 bases between the two ends. As DNA, the CDR3 is TGTGCCATCAAAATGGGGCTAAATACGGCAGATACGCAGTATTTT. Protein sequence: CAIKMGLNTADTQYF.

V and J are TRBV19 and TRBJ1-6; 7 bases agree with TRBD1. Germline values: CDR1 LNHDA, CDR2 SQIVND (reference sequence). This CDR3 region has 20 residues. Germline trimming cut 4 bases from V and 5 bases from J; bases unmatched to any gene: 20. For the CDR3, the DNA is TGTGCCAGTAGTAATCCGAGGGGGACAGACTTTTTCAAAAATAATTCACCCCTCCACTTT. It encodes CASSNPRGTDFFKNNSPLHF.

The chain recombines TRBV4-2 with TRBJ2-1; 8 bases are a match to TRBD2. The CDR3 has 16 residues. Unmatched junction bases numbered 3, after V lost 0 bases and J lost 2 bases. CDR1 is LGHNA and CDR2 is YNFKEQ in the germline V gene. The CDR3 region is CASSQDGGGPYNEQFF. In nucleotides, the CDR3 is TGTGCCAGCAGCCAAGACGGGGGGGGCCCCTACAATGAGCAGTTCTTC.

This chain uses TRBV7-9 with TRBJ2-3, with D perhaps TRBD1 (6 bases). Trimming took 4 bases from V and 0 from J, leaving 14 bases between them. The length of the CDR3 is 16 residues. Per the germline V gene, CDR1 is SEHNR and CDR2 is FQNEAQ (reference sequence). CDR3 coding DNA: TGTGCCAGCAGCTCCGGGACAAAGGCTAGCACAGATACGCAGTATTTT. Residues: CASSSGTKASTDTQYF.

In its sample, this clone was seen once. This chain joins TRBV5-1 and TRBJ2-3; TRBD2 is a possible D gene (6 bases). This CDR3 is built from 14 residues. V was clipped by 4 bases and J by 2 bases, with 11 bases between them. Germline V gene sequence: CDR1 SGHRS, CDR2 YFSETQ. The CDR3 reads CASSGTSNTDTQYF. The CDR3 DNA reads TGCGCCAGCAGCGGGACTTCCAACACAGATACGCAGTATTTT.